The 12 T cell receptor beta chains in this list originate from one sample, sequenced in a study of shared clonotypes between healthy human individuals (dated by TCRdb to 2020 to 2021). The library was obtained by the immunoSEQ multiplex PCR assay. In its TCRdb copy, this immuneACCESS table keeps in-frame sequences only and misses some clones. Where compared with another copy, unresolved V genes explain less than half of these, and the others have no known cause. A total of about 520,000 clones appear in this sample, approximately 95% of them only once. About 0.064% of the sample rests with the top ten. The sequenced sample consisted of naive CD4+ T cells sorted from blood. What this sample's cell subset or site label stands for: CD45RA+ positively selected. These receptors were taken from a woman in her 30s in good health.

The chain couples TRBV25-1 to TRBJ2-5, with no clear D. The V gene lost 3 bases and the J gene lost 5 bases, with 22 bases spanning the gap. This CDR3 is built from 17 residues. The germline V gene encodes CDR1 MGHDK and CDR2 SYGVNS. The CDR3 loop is CASSDLSFSSLGETQYF. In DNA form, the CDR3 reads TGTGCCAGCAGTGATCTTAGCTTTAGCTCCCTGGGGGAGACCCAGTACTTC.

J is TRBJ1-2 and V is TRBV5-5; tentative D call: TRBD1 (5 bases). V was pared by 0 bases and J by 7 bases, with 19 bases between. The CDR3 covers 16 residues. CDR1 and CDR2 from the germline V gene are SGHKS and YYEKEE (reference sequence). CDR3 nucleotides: TGTGCCAGCAGCTTGGTCGGGACGGCCAACGCCCGTGGCTACACCTTC. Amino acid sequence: CASSLVGTANARGYTF. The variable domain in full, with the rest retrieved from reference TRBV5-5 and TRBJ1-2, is DAGVTQSPTHLIKTRGQQVTLRCSPISGHKSVSWYQQVLGQGPQFIFQYYEKEERGRGNFPDRFSARQFPNYSSELNVNALLLGDSALYLCASSLVGTANARGYTFGSGTRLTVV.

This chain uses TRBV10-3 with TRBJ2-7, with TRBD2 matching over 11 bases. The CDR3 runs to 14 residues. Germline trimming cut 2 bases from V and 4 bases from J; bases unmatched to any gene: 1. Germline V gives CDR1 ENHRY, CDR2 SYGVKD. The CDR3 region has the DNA TGTGCCATCAGTGAGGGACTAGCGGGTTACGAGCAGTACTTC. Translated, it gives CAISEGLAGYEQYF.

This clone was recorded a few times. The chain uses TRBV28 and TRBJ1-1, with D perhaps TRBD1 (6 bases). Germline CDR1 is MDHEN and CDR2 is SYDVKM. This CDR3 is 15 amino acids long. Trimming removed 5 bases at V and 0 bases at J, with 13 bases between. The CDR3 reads CASSVGRDMNTEAFF. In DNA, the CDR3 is TGTGCCAGCAGTGTCGGCCGGGACATGAACACTGAAGCTTTCTTT.

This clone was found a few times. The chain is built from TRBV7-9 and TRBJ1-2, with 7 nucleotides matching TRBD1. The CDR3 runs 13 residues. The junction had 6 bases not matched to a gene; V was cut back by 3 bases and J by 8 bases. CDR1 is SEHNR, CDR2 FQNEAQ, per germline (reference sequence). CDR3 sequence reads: CASSLEGQEGYTF. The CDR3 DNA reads TGTGCCAGCAGCTTGGAAGGACAGGAAGGCTACACCTTC.

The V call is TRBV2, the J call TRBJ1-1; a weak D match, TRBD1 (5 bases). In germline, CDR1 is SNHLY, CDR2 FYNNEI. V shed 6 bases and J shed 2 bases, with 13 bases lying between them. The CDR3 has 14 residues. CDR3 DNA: TGTGCCAGCAGAGGATTCGGGGGAAACACTGAAGCTTTCTTT. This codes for CASRGFGGNTEAFF.

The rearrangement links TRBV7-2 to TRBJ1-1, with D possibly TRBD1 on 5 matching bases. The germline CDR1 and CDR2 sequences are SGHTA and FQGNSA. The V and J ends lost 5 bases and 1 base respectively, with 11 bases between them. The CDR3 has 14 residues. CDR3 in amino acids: CASSPRGKNTEAFF. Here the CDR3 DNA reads TGTGCCAGCAGCCCCCGGGGGAAGAACACTGAAGCTTTCTTT.

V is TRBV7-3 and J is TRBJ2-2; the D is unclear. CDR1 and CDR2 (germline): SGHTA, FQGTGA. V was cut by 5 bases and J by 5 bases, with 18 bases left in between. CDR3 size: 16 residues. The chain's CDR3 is CASSPSLSPGTGELFF. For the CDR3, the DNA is TGTGCCAGCAGCCCCTCTCTGTCTCCGGGTACCGGGGAGCTGTTTTTT.

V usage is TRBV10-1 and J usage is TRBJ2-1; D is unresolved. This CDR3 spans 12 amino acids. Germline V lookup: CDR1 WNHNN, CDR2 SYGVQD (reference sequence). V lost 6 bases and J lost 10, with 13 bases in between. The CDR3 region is CASRELSVEQFF. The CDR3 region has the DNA TGCGCCAGCAGGGAGCTGTCCGTAGAGCAGTTCTTC.

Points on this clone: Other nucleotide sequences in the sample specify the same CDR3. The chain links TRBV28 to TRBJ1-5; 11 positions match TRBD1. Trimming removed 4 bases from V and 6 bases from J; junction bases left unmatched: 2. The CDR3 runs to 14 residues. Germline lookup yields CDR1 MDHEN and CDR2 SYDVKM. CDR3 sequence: CASSSGQGGQPQHF. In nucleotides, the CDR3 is TGTGCCAGCAGTTCGGGACAGGGGGGTCAGCCCCAGCATTTT.

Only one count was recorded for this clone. The CDR3 is CASSPISYEQYF. CDR3 in DNA: TGTGCCAGCAGTCCGATTTCCTACGAGCAGTACTTC. J is TRBJ2-7 and V is TRBV28, with no clear D. From germline, CDR1 is MDHEN and CDR2 SYDVKM. V was shortened by 5 bases and J by 1 base, with 6 bases between the two germline ends. The CDR3 sequence is 12 residues long. Together with reference TRBV28 and TRBJ2-7, the CDR3 gives the full variable domain: DVKVTQSSRYLVKRTGEKVFLECVQDMDHENMFWYRQDPGLGLRLIYFSYDVKMKEKGDIPEGYSVSREKKERFSLILESASTNQTSMYLCASSPISYEQYFGPGTRLTVT.

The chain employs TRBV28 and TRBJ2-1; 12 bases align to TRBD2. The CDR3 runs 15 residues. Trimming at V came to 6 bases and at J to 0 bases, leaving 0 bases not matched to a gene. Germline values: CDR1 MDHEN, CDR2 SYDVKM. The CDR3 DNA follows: TGTGCCAGCAGGACTAGCGGGAGCTCCTACAATGAGCAGTTCTTC. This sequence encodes CASRTSGSSYNEQFF.